This T cell receptor (beta chain) is drawn from a study of blood T cells in healthy people across ages. Across the whole study: About one barcoded beta molecule per two T cells was captured by template switching.

General study points: The study regarded diversity estimates from one million T cells as underestimates.

Per sample, no less than 6 micrograms of total RNA were extracted. The authors ran a second PCR of about 7 to 12 cycles using a sample-barcoded 5' primer and a J-beta primer mix. TCRdb reanalysed the 5' RACE reads using MiXCR and keeps one entry per CDR3 protein. The repertoire holds approximately 730,000 distinct CDR3 sequences, approximately 43% seen once, with roughly 19% in the top ten. V was pared by 2 bases and J by 11 bases, with 8 bases of the junction left unmatched. The length of the CDR3 is 12 residues. Germline loops: CDR1 DFQATT, CDR2 SNEGSKA (reference sequence). As regards this clonotype: Its target is unknown.

This rearrangement joins TRBV20-1 to TRBJ2-5, with 7 nucleotides matching TRBD2. The sample was blood. The TCR sequence derives from a woman aged 60-75 years in good health. The CDR3, as DNA: TGCAGTGCTAGACTAGCGGCCGGAGGGCAGTACTTC. Amino acid sequence: CSARLAAGGQYF.